The 20 T cell receptor beta chains below all came from one sample that was sequenced in a study of immune cell composition in non-small cell lung cancer. The normal lung sample lay at least 3 cm, and maximally far, from the tumour. Profiling relied on immunoSEQ multiplex PCR, and the TCRdb table lists in-frame clones only, not all of them. The sample contains around 16,000 clones, 77% of which appear only once. This same sample was also part of a study on CD4 T cells in lung cancer.

Input material: non-adjacent lung tissue. These receptors were taken from a human donor with non-small cell lung cancer.

The chain combines TRBV11-3 with TRBJ1-3; TRBD1 might be the D (6 bases). The germline V gene encodes CDR1 SGHNT and CDR2 YENEEA. The CDR3 runs to 15 residues. V shed 5 bases and J shed 9 bases, with 20 bases lying between them. The CDR3, as DNA: TGTGCCAGCAGCCCTCGCCAGGGGCCCCGGGGCACCATATATTTT. Translated, it gives CASSPRQGPRGTIYF.

The chain uses TRBV5-4 and TRBJ1-2; D is unclear. Germline CDR1 SGHNT, CDR2 YYREEE (reference sequence). The CDR3 runs to 12 residues. V gave up 4 bases and J gave up 5 bases, with 9 bases separating them. In DNA, the CDR3 is TGTGCCAGCAGCACGGATCGATATGGCTACACCTTC. It codes for CASSTDRYGYTF. Using reference TRBV5-4 and TRBJ1-2 for the parts outside the CDR3, the full variable domain is ETGVTQSPTHLIKTRGQQVTLRCSSQSGHNTVSWYQQALGQGPQFIFQYYREEENGRGNFPPRFSGLQFPNYSSELNVNALELDDSALYLCASSTDRYGYTFGSGTRLTVV.

This sequence joins TRBV2 and TRBJ2-2; perhaps TRBD1 as D (6 bases). Per germline, CDR1 SNHLY and CDR2 FYNNEI. The CDR3 sequence is 13 residues long. Trimming removed 11 bases at V and 1 base at J, with 11 bases between. The CDR3 sequence: CALRTENTGELFF. CDR3 nucleotide sequence: TGTGCCCTTAGGACAGAGAACACCGGGGAGCTGTTTTTT.

The genes are TRBV11-2 and TRBJ2-3; either TRBD1 or TRBD2 may fit D (6 bases each). This CDR3 is 15 amino acids long. Trimming took 5 bases from V and 1 from J, leaving 13 bases between them. Germline V CDR1 and CDR2: SGHAT, FQNNGV. DNA for the CDR3: TGTGCCAGCAGCCGAGGGGGGTTCGGCACAGATACGCAGTATTTT. Its translation is CASSRGGFGTDTQYF.

The rearrangement links TRBV10-3 to TRBJ2-2, with D maybe TRBD1 (5 bases). The length of the CDR3 is 18 residues. Germline CDR1 ENHRY, CDR2 SYGVKD. V gave up 4 bases and J gave up 1 base, with 19 bases separating them. The CDR3 DNA follows: TGTGCCATCAGTGGCCCCAAACCTACAGGAGAGAACACCGGGGAGCTGTTTTTT. As protein: CAISGPKPTGENTGELFF.

The V and J genes are TRBV6-1 and TRBJ1-5; D unresolved. The V and J ends lost 3 bases and 3 bases respectively, with 6 bases between them. Per the germline V gene, CDR1 is MNHNS and CDR2 is SASEGT. CDR3 length: 13 residues. CDR3 sequence reads: CASSERDNQPQHF. The CDR3 DNA reads as TGTGCCAGCAGTGAGAGGGACAATCAGCCCCAGCATTTT.

The chain couples TRBV2 to TRBJ1-2; D might be TRBD1 (5 bases). The CDR3 totals 15 residues. Germline V gives CDR1 SNHLY, CDR2 FYNNEI. V shed 6 bases and J shed 3 bases, with 17 bases lying between them. The CDR3 loop is CASSPRGRVDYGYTF. The CDR3 DNA follows: TGTGCCAGCAGCCCTCGAGGCAGGGTCGACTATGGCTACACCTTC.

Here the CDR3 DNA reads TGTGCCAGCAGCTCCAATCCGGGACAGGGGGCGCGAGGAAACACCATATATTTT. Its translation: CASSSNPGQGARGNTIYF. The rearrangement joins TRBV7-6 to TRBJ1-3; TRBD1 matches 12 bases. Trimming took 4 bases from V and 4 from J; bases not matched to a gene: 11. The CDR3 has 18 amino acids. Germline V CDR1 and CDR2: SGHVS, FNYEAQ.

This clone was observed a single time. The same CDR3 can be traced to other DNA sequences in this sample. The rearrangement joins TRBV28 to TRBJ1-5; no clear D gene. Trimming took 7 bases from V and 2 from J, leaving 12 bases between them. The CDR3 is made up of 14 amino acids. Germline lookup yields CDR1 MDHEN and CDR2 SYDVKM. The CDR3, as DNA: TGTGCCAGCACCGTGAGGTGGGGCAATCAGCCCCAGCATTTT. It codes for CASTVRWGNQPQHF. The full variable domain, completed using reference TRBV28 and TRBJ1-5, is DVKVTQSSRYLVKRTGEKVFLECVQDMDHENMFWYRQDPGLGLRLIYFSYDVKMKEKGDIPEGYSVSREKKERFSLILESASTNQTSMYLCASTVRWGNQPQHFGDGTRLSIL.

The V gene is TRBV5-4, the J gene TRBJ2-3; 9 nucleotides agree with TRBD2. The ends lost 3 bases at V and 2 bases at J; junction bases unmatched: 10. Germline V gene sequence: CDR1 SGHNT, CDR2 YYREEE (reference sequence). The CDR3 has 17 residues. The CDR3 DNA sequence: TGTGCCAGCAGCTCCGGGGGTAGCGGGGGTTACACAGATACGCAGTATTTT. It specifies CASSSGGSGGYTDTQYF.

This chain joins TRBV6-6 and TRBJ1-4; D call uncertain. The CDR3 loop spans 13 amino acids. Trimming took off 5 bases at V and 4 bases at J, with 8 bases between the two ends. Germline CDR1 is MNHNY and CDR2 is SVGAGI (reference sequence). In nucleotides, the CDR3 is TGTGCCAGCAGTCGACTTCGTAATGAAAAACTGTTTTTT. Translated: CASSRLRNEKLFF.

V and J are TRBV5-4 and TRBJ2-1, with 12 bases that match TRBD1. V lost 4 bases and J lost 8; bases outside the gene matches: 10. CDR1 and CDR2 from the germline V gene are SGHNT and YYREEE (reference sequence). This CDR3 has 16 residues. The CDR3 DNA reads TGTGCCAGCAGCCAAGATCCGGGACAGGGGGCCGATGAGCAGTTCTTC. Encoded protein: CASSQDPGQGADEQFF. The variable domain in full, with the rest retrieved from reference TRBV5-4 and TRBJ2-1, is ETGVTQSPTHLIKTRGQQVTLRCSSQSGHNTVSWYQQALGQGPQFIFQYYREEENGRGNFPPRFSGLQFPNYSSELNVNALELDDSALYLCASSQDPGQGADEQFFGPGTRLTVL.

V gene TRBV10-1 combines with J gene TRBJ2-7; D is tentatively TRBD1 or TRBD2 (5 bases each). The CDR3 totals 15 residues. Germline V gives CDR1 WNHNN, CDR2 SYGVQD (reference sequence). With 7 bases removed from V and 0 bases from J, the gap between germline ends came to 16 bases. CDR3 in DNA: TGCGCCAGCAATGGGACCGGGTCTCACTCCTACGAGCAGTACTTC. Translated: CASNGTGSHSYEQYF.

V and J are TRBV30 and TRBJ2-7; D possibly corresponds to TRBD1 (5 bases). This CDR3 spans 14 amino acids. CDR1 is GTSNPN, CDR2 SVGIG, per germline (reference sequence). The V and J ends lost 3 bases and 4 bases respectively, with 16 bases between them. CDR3 nucleotides: TGTGCCTGGAGGGACCAGGGCACTCATTACGAGCAGTACTTC. Its protein product is CAWRDQGTHYEQYF.

This clone was observed a single time. V gene TRBV9 combines with J gene TRBJ1-1; TRBD1 might be the D (6 bases). The V end was cut by 3 bases, the J end by 2 bases, with 14 bases between. From germline, CDR1 is SGDLS and CDR2 YYNGEE. This CDR3 contains 15 residues. CDR3 protein: CASSARARGNTEAFF. The CDR3 DNA reads as TGTGCCAGCAGCGCTCGCGCCAGGGGTAACACTGAAGCTTTCTTT. The full variable domain, completed using reference TRBV9 and TRBJ1-1, is DSGVTQTPKHLITATGQRVTLRCSPRSGDLSVYWYQQSLDQGLQFLIQYYNGEERAKGNILERFSAQQFPDLHSELNLSSLELGDSALYFCASSARARGNTEAFFGQGTRLTVV.

The chain joins TRBV5-4 to TRBJ2-2; 9 positions agree with TRBD1. Germline CDR1 and CDR2: SGHNT and YYREEE (reference sequence). The CDR3 is 17 residues long. V gave up 2 bases and J gave up 3 bases; unmatched junction bases: 8. The CDR3 is CASSFAPGQGDTGELFF. CDR3 DNA sequence: TGTGCCAGCAGCTTCGCCCCGGGACAGGGTGACACCGGGGAGCTGTTTTTT.

This clone was seen only a few times. This chain uses TRBV2 with TRBJ1-2; no reliable D call. Germline assignment: CDR1 SNHLY and CDR2 FYNNEI. V lost 3 bases to trimming and J lost 8 bases, with 19 bases between them. The CDR3 runs 15 residues. As DNA, the CDR3 is TGTGCCAGCAGTGATCGAACAACCTTTTCATGGGGCTACACCTTC. As protein: CASSDRTTFSWGYTF.

The genes are TRBV5-6 and TRBJ1-2, with D unclear. Germline V gene data show CDR1 as SGHDT and CDR2 as YYEEEE. This CDR3 region has 13 residues. The V and J ends lost 4 bases and 6 bases respectively, with 13 bases between them. The CDR3 region is CASSKDRRHGYTF. The CDR3 DNA reads as TGTGCCAGCAGCAAGGACCGGAGACATGGCTACACCTTC.

This clone was found a few times. J is TRBJ1-2 and V is TRBV20-1, with unresolved D. The V end was cut by 6 bases, the J end by 7 bases, with 9 bases between. This CDR3 spans 10 amino acids. Germline-derived CDR1 and CDR2 are DFQATT and SNEGSKA (reference sequence). DNA for the CDR3: TGCAGTGCCCTGGACGTTGGCTACACCTTC. Translating gives CSALDVGYTF.

Judged by abundance, this clone is medium-sized. This chain joins TRBV6-6 and TRBJ1-1; D is possibly TRBD1 (6 bases). Germline V gene data show CDR1 as MNHNY and CDR2 as SVGAGI (reference sequence). V was trimmed by 2 bases and J by 5 bases, leaving 18 bases between them. This CDR3 contains 16 residues. CDR3 amino acids: CASSYPSYTGRTEAFF. As DNA, the CDR3 is TGTGCCAGCAGTTACCCCTCTTACACAGGGAGGACTGAAGCTTTCTTT.